This TCR beta chain was found in a study of blood T cell repertoires in COVID-19. Looking at the study overall: What the recovered Cohort 3 donors had was two negative PCRs, clearance, or symptom resolution.

Assay used: immunoSEQ multiplex PCR; TCRdb lists only in-frame clones, some missing. The sample consists of some 200,000 clones, 80% to 90% of them appearing once. This CDR3 spans 14 amino acids. CDR1 is DFQATT, CDR2 SNEGSKA, per germline (reference sequence). J lost 7 bases, V lost 3 bases, and 6 bases had no gene match. This study enrolled people aged 18 to 89 from about 24 US geographic areas. J is TRBJ1-6 and V is TRBV20-1; 7 bases fit TRBD1. The sample comprised PBMCs or T cells enriched from blood (not recorded which). The sequence derives from a woman aged 50 to 65 in a cohort exposed to, infected with or recovered from COVID-19 (not recorded which). The CDR3, as DNA: TGCAGTGCTAGTCGCGACAGGGAAAATTCACCCCTCCACTTT. Encoded protein: CSASRDRENSPLHF.